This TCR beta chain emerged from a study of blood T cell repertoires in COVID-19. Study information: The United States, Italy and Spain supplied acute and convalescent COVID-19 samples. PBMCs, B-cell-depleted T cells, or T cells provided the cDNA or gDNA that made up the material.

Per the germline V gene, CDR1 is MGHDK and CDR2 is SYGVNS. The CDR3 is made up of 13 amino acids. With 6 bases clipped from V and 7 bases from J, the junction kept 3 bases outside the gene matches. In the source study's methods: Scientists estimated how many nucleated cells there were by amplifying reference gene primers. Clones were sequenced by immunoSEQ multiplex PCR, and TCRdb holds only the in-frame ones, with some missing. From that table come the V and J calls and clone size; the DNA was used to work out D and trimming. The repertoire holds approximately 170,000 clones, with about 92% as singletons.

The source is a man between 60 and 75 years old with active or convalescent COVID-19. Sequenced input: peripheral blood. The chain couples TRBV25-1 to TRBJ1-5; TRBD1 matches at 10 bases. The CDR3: CASSPDRGQPQHF. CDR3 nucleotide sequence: TGTGCCAGCAGCCCGGACAGGGGGCAGCCCCAGCATTTT.